The present T cell receptor beta chain was sequenced within a study of cytomegalovirus exposure and HLA in healthy donors. Study-level results: Reportedly, TCR beta sequences accurately predicted HLA-A and HLA-B alleles in most subjects.

A word on this clone: Antigen specificity is unknown.

The PCR contained 60 Vbeta and 13 Jbeta primers. Per the study methods: Later analysis identified some 88 million unique TCR beta chains, 8.5 million to 13 million shared. TCRdb's table, derived via immunoSEQ multiplex PCR, lists solely in-frame clones and lacks some. That table supplies the V and J calls and clone size; D and trimming were determined from the DNA. Of some 250,000 clones in the sample, about 86% were seen once. CDR1 MNHEY and CDR2 SMNVEV come from the germline V gene (reference sequence). V was shortened by 6 bases and J by 5 bases, with 19 bases between the two germline ends. This CDR3 is 15 amino acids long.

The clonotype originates from a woman aged 60-70 years in good health and CMV-seropositive. V is TRBV27 and J is TRBJ1-2, with D uncertain. What was sequenced was PBMCs. Here the CDR3 reads CASSTLEGAEYGYTF. CDR3 DNA sequence: TGTGCCAGCAGCACCTTGGAGGGCGCAGAGTATGGCTACACCTTC.